This T cell receptor (beta chain) comes out of a study of control samples from healthy donors and cancer patients. Sequenced by immunoSEQ multiplex PCR; TCRdb stores in-frame clones only, minus some. Among under 200,000 clones listed, roughly nine tenths were seen once. Germline V gene data show CDR1 as SGDLS and CDR2 as YYNGEE. Trimming pared 3 bases from V and 2 bases from J, leaving 10 bases between. CDR3 length: 14 amino acids. This clone was detected only a few times. The J gene is TRBJ2-3, the V gene TRBV9; D uncertain. The receptor was derived from a woman aged 25 to 39 in good health. Sequencing input: blood. The CDR3 coding sequence is TGTGCCAGCAGCGGAAGCCTCCACACAGATACGCAGTATTTT. It specifies CASSGSLHTDTQYF.